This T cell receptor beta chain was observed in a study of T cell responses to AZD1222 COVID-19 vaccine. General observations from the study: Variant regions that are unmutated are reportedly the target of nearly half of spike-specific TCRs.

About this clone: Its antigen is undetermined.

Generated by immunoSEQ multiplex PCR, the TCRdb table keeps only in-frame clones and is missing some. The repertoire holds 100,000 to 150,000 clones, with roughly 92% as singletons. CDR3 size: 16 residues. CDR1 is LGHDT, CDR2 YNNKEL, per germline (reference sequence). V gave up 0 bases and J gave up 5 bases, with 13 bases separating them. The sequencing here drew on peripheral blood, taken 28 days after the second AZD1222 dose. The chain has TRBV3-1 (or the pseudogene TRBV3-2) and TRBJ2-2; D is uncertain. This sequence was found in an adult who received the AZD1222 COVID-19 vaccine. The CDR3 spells CASSQDFGVQTGELFF. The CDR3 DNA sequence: TGTGCCAGCAGCCAAGATTTTGGGGTGCAAACCGGGGAGCTGTTTTTT.